Each of the 32 T cell receptor beta chains below was sequenced from the same sample in a study of T cell repertoires in cytomegalovirus infection. These receptors' targets are unknown. From the reads, TCRdb called clonotypes with MiXCR, one entry per CDR3 protein. The repertoire includes 750,000 to 900,000 distinct CDR3 sequences, roughly 29% of them detected once, and around 13% sits in the top ten. Sequences were derived from cultured CD8+ T cells from PBMCs, sampled from culture after CMV antigen stimulation. The receptors originated from a human donor in good health (CMV status not recorded). Some clones in this sample may be carry-over from other donors' samples.

This clonotype was seen more than once but under ten times. The genes are TRBV11-2 and TRBJ1-1; 7 bases align to TRBD1. J was trimmed by 6 bases and V by 8 bases; bases with no gene match: 9. The CDR3 runs to 13 residues. Germline V gene sequence: CDR1 SGHAT, CDR2 FQNNGV. The CDR3 region is CASANRGSAEAFF. The CDR3 region has the DNA TGTGCCAGCGCCAACAGGGGTTCGGCTGAAGCTTTCTTT.

In regard to this clonotype: A junction end diverges from the germline sequence, so it may reflect a read error. The rearrangement joins TRBV5-4 to TRBJ2-3, with D perhaps matching TRBD1 (5 bases). The germline V gene encodes CDR1 SGHNT and CDR2 YYREEE (reference sequence). This CDR3 comprises 14 residues. CDR3 bases: TGTGCCAGCAGCGAAGGGGAAATCACAGACACGCAGTATTTT. Its protein product is CASSEGEITDTQYF.

The V and J genes are TRBV6-5 and TRBJ2-1; 14 bases are a match to TRBD2. Germline-derived CDR1 and CDR2 are MNHEY and SVGAGI. V dropped 0 bases and J dropped 3; count of bases not matched to a gene: 13. This CDR3 has 21 amino acids. The CDR3 sequence is CASSYSTGLAGVSNDYNEQFF. CDR3 bases: TGTGCCAGCAGTTACTCAACGGGACTAGCGGGGGTTAGTAATGACTACAATGAGCAGTTCTTC.

This chain's CDR3 is CSVPEGNNEQFF. In DNA form, the CDR3 reads TGCAGCGTTCCTGAGGGCAACAATGAGCAGTTCTTC. J is TRBJ2-1 and V is TRBV29-1; a possible D gene is TRBD2 (5 bases). CDR3 length equals 12 residues. Germline CDR1 and CDR2: SQVTM and ANQGSEA. V was clipped by 5 bases and J by 5 bases, with 10 bases between them.

The rearrangement joins TRBV28 to TRBJ1-3; tentative D call: TRBD1 (6 bases). The CDR3 runs 16 residues. With 3 bases removed from V and 0 bases from J, the gap between germline ends came to 12 bases. Germline V CDR1 and CDR2: MDHEN, SYDVKM. The CDR3 spells CASSFTGFLSGNTIYF. The CDR3 DNA follows: TGTGCCAGCAGTTTTACAGGGTTCCTCTCTGGAAACACCATATATTTT.

J is TRBJ1-2 and V is TRBV27, with 9 bases fitting TRBD1. Losses at the gene ends were 10 bases for V and 7 bases for J; bases not matched to a gene: 4. The length of the CDR3 is 11 residues. The germline gives CDR1 MNHEY, CDR2 SMNVEV (reference sequence). The CDR3 DNA sequence: TGTGCCACCCGGACAGGGGCTGGCTACACCTTC. The encoded protein is CATRTGAGYTF.

This clonotype was seen once. This rearrangement joins TRBV6-4 to TRBJ2-7, with 7 bases identical to TRBD1. The germline CDR1 and CDR2 sequences are MRHNA and SNTAGT. This CDR3 region has 14 residues. Unmatched junction bases numbered 12, after V lost 11 bases and J lost 2 bases. The CDR3 nucleotides read TGTGCCGGCACTTTACAGGGGCGAACCTACGAGCAGTACTTC. Encoded protein: CAGTLQGRTYEQYF.

The rearrangement links TRBV6-1 to TRBJ2-2; D gene unclear. V was trimmed by 5 bases and J by 3 bases, leaving 7 bases between them. Germline CDR1 and CDR2: MNHNS and SASEGT. The CDR3 has 13 amino acids. The CDR3 region has the DNA TGTGCCAGCAGTAGCGACTACACCGGGGAGCTGTTTTTT. The encoded protein is CASSSDYTGELFF.

This chain joins TRBV4-1 and TRBJ1-6; 9 bases agree with TRBD1. The germline gives CDR1 MGHRA, CDR2 YSYEKL. The CDR3 has 18 residues. Losses at the gene ends were 6 bases for V and 0 bases for J; bases not matched to a gene: 9. The DNA of the CDR3 is TGCGCCAGCAGAGTAGACAGGGGGGGATACTCCTATAATTCACCCCTCCACTTT. Translating gives CASRVDRGGYSYNSPLHF.

This clonotype was seen only a few times. The chain employs TRBV14 and TRBJ2-1, with D unclear. Germline CDR1 is SGHDN and CDR2 is FVKESK. The CDR3 is made up of 15 amino acids. The V end lost 1 base, the J end lost 10 bases, and 17 bases lay between the germline ends. The CDR3 DNA follows: TGTGCCAGCAGCCAAGTTCGACGTCCTCGGTGGGAGCAGTTCTTC. Its translation is CASSQVRRPRWEQFF.

J is TRBJ1-3 and V is TRBV18; the D is unclear. Trimming left V 6 bases short and J 0 bases short, with 12 bases between. The CDR3 covers 15 residues. Germline values: CDR1 KGHSH, CDR2 LQKENI. CDR3 region: CASSPYSVSGNTIYF. The DNA for the CDR3 is TGTGCCAGCTCCCCTTACTCGGTCTCTGGAAACACCATATATTTT.

V gene TRBV6-2 or TRBV6-3 combines with J gene TRBJ2-2; 8 bases line up with TRBD2. The germline V gene has CDR1 MNHEY and CDR2 SVGEGT. V gave up 7 bases and J gave up 6 bases; unmatched junction bases: 13. The CDR3 has 16 residues. The DNA of the CDR3 is TGTGCCAGCACCTTCCGGGGTAGCGGGGTCTCCGGGGAGCTGTTTTTT. This gives the protein CASTFRGSGVSGELFF.

This clonotype has more than one count but fewer than ten. The genes are TRBV5-4 and TRBJ1-1; D gene ambiguous. Germline lookup yields CDR1 SGHNT and CDR2 YYREEE (reference sequence). There are 13 residues in the CDR3. V lost 4 bases, J lost 2 bases, and 9 bases lay in between. CDR3 sequence: CASSIDTNTEAFF. CDR3 bases: TGTGCCAGCAGCATTGACACAAACACTGAAGCTTTCTTT. Full variable domain (missing parts from reference TRBV5-4 and TRBJ1-1): ETGVTQSPTHLIKTRGQQVTLRCSSQSGHNTVSWYQQALGQGPQFIFQYYREEENGRGNFPPRFSGLQFPNYSSELNVNALELDDSALYLCASSIDTNTEAFFGQGTRLTVV.

This clonotype was detected a few times. The gene calls are TRBV27 and TRBJ1-5; D is ambiguous. V was trimmed by 2 bases and J by 2 bases, leaving 10 bases between them. In germline, CDR1 is MNHEY, CDR2 SMNVEV (reference sequence). The CDR3 contains 15 residues. The CDR3 loop is CASSLTRAGNQPQHF. CDR3 DNA: TGTGCCAGCAGTTTAACACGGGCGGGCAATCAGCCCCAGCATTTT.

The chain combines TRBV20-1 with TRBJ1-2; D is undetermined. V lost 3 bases to trimming and J lost 4 bases, with 6 bases between them. The CDR3 has 11 amino acids. The germline CDR1 and CDR2 sequences are DFQATT and SNEGSKA (reference sequence). The DNA of the CDR3 is TGCAGTGCTAGGGACTTCTATGGCTACACCTTC. Amino acids: CSARDFYGYTF.

This clonotype has a handful of counts. Germline is not matched at one junction end, which may reflect a read error. This chain joins TRBV7-8 and TRBJ1-1; unclear D gene. The length of the CDR3 is 13 residues. Germline V lookup: CDR1 SGHVS, CDR2 FQNEAQ. This CDR3 is CANSFDGLTEAFF. CDR3 in DNA: TGTGCCAACAGCTTTGATGGGCTCACTGAAGCTTTCTTT.

This clonotype appeared a few times. The genes are TRBV2 and TRBJ1-1, with 10 bases that match TRBD1. CDR3 length: 15 amino acids. Germline trimming cut 9 bases from V and 6 bases from J; bases unmatched to any gene: 13. The germline V gene has CDR1 SNHLY and CDR2 FYNNEI. Here the CDR3 DNA reads TGTGCCAGGACTGGACGGACAGGGGGAATCCCTGAAGCTTTCTTT. This translates into CARTGRTGGIPEAFF.

This chain uses TRBV4-3 with TRBJ2-3, with D maybe TRBD2 (5 bases). The CDR3 extends over 16 amino acids. V lost 0 bases, J lost 0 bases, and 10 bases lay in between. Per the germline V gene, CDR1 is LGHNA and CDR2 is YSLEER. The CDR3 DNA reads TGCGCCAGCAGCCAAGAGTCCTGGACTAGCACAGATACGCAGTATTTT. Amino acids: CASSQESWTSTDTQYF.

The chain is built from TRBV4-2 and TRBJ1-2; 7 positions agree with TRBD1. The V and J ends lost 3 bases and 2 bases, in that order; junction bases with no gene match: 9. This CDR3 is built from 16 residues. CDR1 and CDR2 from the germline V gene are LGHNA and YNFKEQ. The CDR3 DNA reads TGTGCCAGCAGCCAGGGGATCGGGACAGCGAACTATGGCTACACCTTC. This sequence encodes CASSQGIGTANYGYTF.

The CDR3 nucleotides read TGTGCCAGCAGCTTAAGTCGTGAGTTCCACGCTGAGCAGTTCTTC. Protein sequence: CASSLSREFHAEQFF. V is TRBV7-9 and J is TRBJ2-1; no definite D call. This CDR3 has 15 amino acids. The germline V gene encodes CDR1 SEHNR and CDR2 FQNEAQ (reference sequence). V was cut by 2 bases and J by 9 bases, with 17 bases left in between.

This clonotype was counted only a few times. The V call is TRBV12-3 or TRBV12-4, the J call TRBJ2-3; 10 bases are shared with TRBD2. The CDR3 sequence is 21 residues long. V was clipped by 6 bases and J by 1 base; unmatched bases: 22. In DNA form, the CDR3 reads TGTGCCAGCAGCTCAACCCCAGGGTTAGCGGGGGGAGAGCCACGCACAGATACGCAGTATTTT. This sequence encodes CASSSTPGLAGGEPRTDTQYF.

Ten or more counts support this clonotype. This chain uses TRBV12-3 or TRBV12-4 with TRBJ2-1; 9 nucleotides align to TRBD1. The junction had 6 bases not matched to a gene; V was cut back by 5 bases and J by 7 bases. The CDR3 is made up of 14 amino acids. In nucleotides, the CDR3 is TGTGCCAGCAGTGAATTCGGACAGGGGAATGAGCAGTTCTTC. Residues: CASSEFGQGNEQFF.

The chain carries TRBV4-1 and TRBJ2-2, with 9 bases lining up with TRBD1. Germline V gives CDR1 MGHRA, CDR2 YSYEKL. CDR3 length: 18 residues. The J segment lost 4 bases and the V segment lost 4 bases, leaving 13 bases of the junction unmatched. The CDR3 reads CASSRSGRGTGFTGELFF. The CDR3 DNA follows: TGCGCCAGCAGCCGATCGGGTAGGGGGACAGGGTTCACCGGGGAGCTGTTTTTT.

In its sample, this clonotype was seen a few times. The J gene is TRBJ1-6, the V gene TRBV28; tentatively, D is TRBD1 (6 bases). The CDR3 covers 15 residues. The ends were cut back, 6 bases at V and 7 bases at J, with 16 bases in the middle. The germline CDR1 and CDR2 sequences are MDHEN and SYDVKM. CDR3 amino acids: CASRRGTSVNSPLHF. In DNA, the CDR3 is TGTGCCAGCAGACGCGGGACAAGCGTGAATTCACCCCTCCACTTT.

This clonotype turned up a few times. V and J are TRBV11-2 and TRBJ1-2; D unresolved. Trimming cost V 0 bases and J 7 bases, with 21 bases left between them. Germline V gene sequence: CDR1 SGHAT, CDR2 FQNNGV. This CDR3 has 17 residues. This chain's CDR3 is CASSLEPTSIIAAGYTF. The CDR3 DNA is TGTGCCAGCAGCTTAGAACCGACATCTATCATTGCTGCTGGCTACACCTTC.

This chain joins TRBV6-6 and TRBJ2-7; D is possibly TRBD1 (6 bases). The CDR3 spans 13 residues. Germline V lookup: CDR1 MNHNY, CDR2 SVGAGI (reference sequence). Trimming took 5 bases from V and 3 from J, leaving 11 bases between them. CDR3 loop: CASSRGQYYEQYF. In DNA form, the CDR3 reads TGTGCCAGCAGTAGAGGACAGTACTACGAGCAGTACTTC.

CDR3 loop: CASSLGSQEQFF. CDR3 nucleotide sequence: TGTGCCAGCAGTTTAGGCAGCCAGGAGCAGTTCTTC. The chain carries TRBV27 and TRBJ2-1; no clear D gene. Germline CDR1 is MNHEY and CDR2 is SMNVEV (reference sequence). V lost 2 bases, J lost 10 bases, and 9 bases lay in between. There are 12 residues in the CDR3.

This clonotype has a handful of counts. V and J are TRBV6-1 and TRBJ2-7; 9 bases are shared with TRBD1. CDR1 and CDR2 from the germline V gene are MNHNS and SASEGT. The CDR3 is made up of 14 amino acids. Unmatched junction bases numbered 4, after V lost 2 bases and J lost 5 bases. The CDR3 loop reads CASSEWGQGDEQYV. The CDR3 DNA sequence: TGTGCCAGCAGTGAATGGGGACAGGGCGACGAGCAGTACGTC.

This clonotype was counted a few times. V and J are TRBV7-9 and TRBJ2-5, with D perhaps TRBD2 (6 bases). CDR3 size: 14 residues. V was clipped by 7 bases and J by 0 bases, with 12 bases between them. Germline loops: CDR1 SEHNR, CDR2 FQNEAQ (reference sequence). The CDR3 protein is CASTDGGYQETQYF. In DNA, the CDR3 is TGTGCCAGCACTGATGGAGGGTACCAAGAGACCCAGTACTTC.

The V gene is TRBV28, the J gene TRBJ2-3; D is unresolved. Germline loops: CDR1 MDHEN, CDR2 SYDVKM. The CDR3 spans 15 residues. With 2 bases removed from V and 2 bases from J, the gap between germline ends came to 11 bases. In DNA form, the CDR3 reads TGTGCCAGCAGTTTAGACTTTGTCGTCACAGATACGCAGTATTTT. Its protein is CASSLDFVVTDTQYF.

This clonotype was seen more than once but under ten times. This chain uses TRBV7-6 with TRBJ2-5; TRBD2 matches 7 bases. Per germline, CDR1 SGHVS and CDR2 FNYEAQ. V lost 4 bases to trimming and J lost 2 bases; unmatched junction nucleotides: 7. The CDR3 consists of 15 residues. The CDR3 loop reads CASSSSGDPQETQYF. For the CDR3, the DNA is TGTGCCAGCAGCTCGAGCGGGGATCCACAAGAGACCCAGTACTTC.

This clonotype was counted ten times or more. The V and J genes are TRBV7-2 and TRBJ1-1, with 10 bases matching TRBD1. V lost 4 bases, J lost 3 bases, and 5 bases stayed unmatched. The CDR3 totals 15 residues. Germline V CDR1 and CDR2: SGHTA, FQGNSA. Here the CDR3 DNA reads TGTGCCAGCAGCTCGGGACAGGGGAGTCACACTGAAGCTTTCTTT. Protein product: CASSSGQGSHTEAFF.